Below are 14 T cell receptor beta chains sequenced from a single sample in a study of blood T cell repertoires in COVID-19. The data were produced by immunoSEQ multiplex PCR, yet TCRdb's version contains in-frame clones alone and is incomplete. The top ten clones hold roughly 9.8% of a sample with approximately 83,000 clones, approximately 80% of them seen once. What was sequenced was peripheral blood. The receptors come from a woman of 80 years or more with acute or convalescent COVID-19.

This chain connects TRBV6-5 to TRBJ2-1; D may be TRBD2 (6 bases). CDR1 MNHEY and CDR2 SVGAGI come from the germline V gene. The V and J ends lost 2 bases and 6 bases respectively, with 14 bases between them. The length of the CDR3 is 15 residues. CDR3: CASSYIAGPVNEQFF. The CDR3 DNA sequence: TGTGCCAGCAGTTACATCGCGGGACCGGTCAATGAGCAGTTCTTC.

The CDR3 sequence is CASSPNFQGTEAFF. CDR3 coding DNA: TGTGCCAGCTCACCAAATTTTCAGGGAACTGAAGCTTTCTTT. This chain links TRBV18 with TRBJ1-1; possible D gene TRBD1, 5 bases. The CDR3 contains 14 residues. V shed 2 bases and J shed 5 bases, with 12 bases lying between them. The V gene's germline CDR1 is KGHSH and CDR2 LQKENI. The variable domain in full, completed from reference TRBV18 and TRBJ1-1, reads NAGVMQNPRHLVRRRGQEARLRCSPMKGHSHVYWYRQLPEEGLKFMVYLQKENIIDESGMPKERFSAEFPKEGPSILRIQQVVRGDSAAYFCASSPNFQGTEAFFGQGTRLTVV.

This clone was counted only a few times. The rearrangement links TRBV28 to TRBJ2-3, with 8 bases identical to TRBD2. The CDR3 has 14 residues. V lost 5 bases and J lost 6; bases outside the gene matches: 7. CDR1 and CDR2 from the germline V gene are MDHEN and SYDVKM. CDR3 protein: CASSLGGRSDTQYF. CDR3 DNA: TGTGCCAGCAGTCTGGGCGGGAGGAGCGATACGCAGTATTTT.

This clone was seen a single time. The chain employs TRBV30 and TRBJ1-5; TRBD1 is a possible D gene (5 bases). The CDR3 runs 11 residues. The germline V gene has CDR1 GTSNPN and CDR2 SVGIG (reference sequence). V shed 2 bases and J shed 6 bases, with 5 bases lying between them. CDR3 sequence (DNA): TGTGCCTGGAGTCAGGGTCAGCCCCAGCATTTT. The encoded protein is CAWSQGQPQHF. Supplemented by reference TRBV30 and TRBJ1-5, the full variable domain reads SQTIHQWPATLVQPVGSPLSLECTVEGTSNPNLYWYRQAAGRGLQLLFYSVGIGQISSEVPQNLSASRPQDRQFILSSKKLLLSDSGFYLCAWSQGQPQHFGDGTRLSIL.

The chain joins TRBV7-2 to TRBJ1-1; 7 bases match TRBD1. Trimming at V came to 2 bases and at J to 1 base, leaving 1 base not matched to a gene. The germline V gene has CDR1 SGHTA and CDR2 FQGNSA. The CDR3 consists of 14 residues. The CDR3 spells CASSLQGGNTEAFF. In DNA form, the CDR3 reads TGTGCCAGCAGCTTACAGGGGGGGAACACTGAAGCTTTCTTT.

The chain carries TRBV18 and TRBJ1-4; D call uncertain. The ends were cut back, 2 bases at V and 4 bases at J, with 20 bases in the middle. CDR1 is KGHSH and CDR2 is LQKENI in the germline V gene. This CDR3 is 18 amino acids long. The CDR3 is CASSPMEAYGTFNEKLFF. CDR3 in DNA: TGTGCCAGCTCACCAATGGAGGCCTATGGTACCTTTAATGAAAAACTGTTTTTT.

The chain has TRBV3-1 (or the pseudogene TRBV3-2) and TRBJ2-5, with TRBD2 matching 8 bases. This CDR3 is 14 amino acids long. After removal of 3 bases from V and 4 bases from J, the junction contained 4 bases not matched to a gene. In germline, CDR1 is LGHDT, CDR2 YNNKEL (reference sequence). CDR3 in amino acids: CASSHLAGRETQYF. The CDR3 coding sequence is TGTGCCAGCAGCCATTTAGCGGGACGAGAGACCCAGTACTTC.

The chain couples TRBV5-6 to TRBJ1-2; 9 nucleotides line up with TRBD1. CDR1 is SGHDT and CDR2 is YYEEEE in the germline V gene. V trimming: 3 bases; J trimming: 2 bases; junction bases outside the gene matches: 11. CDR3 length: 17 amino acids. CDR3 region: CASSSDRGRTLNYGYTF. The CDR3 nucleotides read TGTGCCAGCAGCTCGGACAGGGGCCGAACCCTAAACTATGGCTACACCTTC.

This chain uses TRBV24-1 with TRBJ2-2, with TRBD2 matching 11 bases. In germline, CDR1 is KGHDR, CDR2 SFDVKD. This CDR3 spans 17 amino acids. Germline trimming cut 4 bases from V and 8 bases from J; bases unmatched to any gene: 11. The CDR3 is CATSERPTSGRIGELFF. In DNA, the CDR3 is TGTGCCACCAGTGAGCGCCCTACTAGCGGGAGAATTGGGGAGCTGTTTTTT.

This clone has at least ten counts. The chain joins TRBV5-1 to TRBJ2-7; 7 nucleotides align to TRBD1. This CDR3 has 14 residues. The junction had 4 bases not matched to a gene; V was cut back by 2 bases and J by 2 bases. Germline lookup yields CDR1 SGHRS and CDR2 YFSETQ. CDR3 sequence (DNA): TGCGCCAGCAGCTTTGGGGACAGAACCTACGAGCAGTACTTC. Translation: CASSFGDRTYEQYF.

The rearrangement joins TRBV7-9 to TRBJ1-2; TRBD1 matches 7 bases. J gave up 9 bases and V 5 bases, and 9 bases lay outside the gene matches. Per the germline V gene, CDR1 is SEHNR and CDR2 is FQNEAQ (reference sequence). The CDR3 covers 13 residues. The CDR3 nucleotides read TGTGCCAGCAGCCTCGGGACAGATCCTAGCTACACCTTC. It specifies CASSLGTDPSYTF.

On this clone: This sample also contains other DNA sequences that code for the same CDR3. The gene calls are TRBV9 and TRBJ2-5, with 7 bases identical to TRBD2. The CDR3 length is 13 residues. Germline CDR1 and CDR2: SGDLS and YYNGEE. Germline trimming cut 4 bases from V and 4 bases from J; bases unmatched to any gene: 4. CDR3 sequence: CASSPPGGETQYF. The CDR3 DNA follows: TGTGCCAGCAGCCCTCCGGGGGGAGAGACCCAGTACTTC. Using reference TRBV9 and TRBJ2-5 for the parts outside the CDR3, the full variable domain is DSGVTQTPKHLITATGQRVTLRCSPRSGDLSVYWYQQSLDQGLQFLIQYYNGEERAKGNILERFSAQQFPDLHSELNLSSLELGDSALYFCASSPPGGETQYFGPGTRLLVL.

The chain recombines TRBV5-6 with TRBJ2-7; 7 bases fit TRBD1. V was clipped by 5 bases and J by 1 base; unmatched bases: 9. Germline V gives CDR1 SGHDT, CDR2 YYEEEE. The CDR3 is 15 residues long. The CDR3 protein is CASSYSGTASYEQYF. The CDR3 DNA reads as TGTGCCAGCAGTTATTCCGGGACAGCGTCCTACGAGCAGTACTTC.

The V gene is TRBV10-3, the J gene TRBJ2-1, with D maybe TRBD2 (6 bases). V lost 8 bases, J lost 7 bases, and 12 bases lay in between. This CDR3 spans 12 amino acids. In germline, CDR1 is ENHRY, CDR2 SYGVKD. The CDR3, as DNA: TGTGCCATCGGCGGAGGGTTTAATGAGCAGTTCTTC. As protein: CAIGGGFNEQFF.